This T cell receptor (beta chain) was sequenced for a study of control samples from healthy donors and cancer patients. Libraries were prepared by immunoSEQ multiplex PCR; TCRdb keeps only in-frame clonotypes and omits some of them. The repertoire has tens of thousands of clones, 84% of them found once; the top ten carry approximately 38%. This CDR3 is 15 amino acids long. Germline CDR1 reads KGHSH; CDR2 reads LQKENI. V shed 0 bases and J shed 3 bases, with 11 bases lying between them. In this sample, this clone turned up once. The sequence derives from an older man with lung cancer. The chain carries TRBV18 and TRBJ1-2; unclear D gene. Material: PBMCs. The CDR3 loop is CASSPPSAAYYGYTF. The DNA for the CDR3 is TGTGCCAGCTCACCACCGTCGGCAGCCTACTATGGCTACACCTTC.